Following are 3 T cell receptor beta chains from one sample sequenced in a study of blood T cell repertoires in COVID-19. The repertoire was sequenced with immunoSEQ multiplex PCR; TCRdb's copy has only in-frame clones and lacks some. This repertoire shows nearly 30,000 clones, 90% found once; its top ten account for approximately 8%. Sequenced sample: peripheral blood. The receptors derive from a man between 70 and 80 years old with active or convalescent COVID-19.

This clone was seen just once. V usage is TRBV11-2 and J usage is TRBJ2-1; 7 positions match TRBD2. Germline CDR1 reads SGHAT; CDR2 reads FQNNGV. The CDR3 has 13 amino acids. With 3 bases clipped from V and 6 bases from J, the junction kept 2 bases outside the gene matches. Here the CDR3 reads CASSFGGVNEQFF. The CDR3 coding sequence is TGTGCCAGCAGCTTTGGGGGGGTCAATGAGCAGTTCTTC.

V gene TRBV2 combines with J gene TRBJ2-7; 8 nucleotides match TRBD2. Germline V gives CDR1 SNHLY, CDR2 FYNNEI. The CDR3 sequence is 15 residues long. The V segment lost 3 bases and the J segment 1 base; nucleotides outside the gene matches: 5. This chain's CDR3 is CASSDGTRSSYEQYF. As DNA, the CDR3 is TGTGCCAGCAGTGATGGGACTAGGAGTTCCTACGAGCAGTACTTC.

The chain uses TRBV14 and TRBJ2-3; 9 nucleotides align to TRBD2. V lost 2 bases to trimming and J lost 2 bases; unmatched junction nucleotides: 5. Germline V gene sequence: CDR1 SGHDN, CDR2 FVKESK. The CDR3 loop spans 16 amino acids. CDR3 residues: CASSQYPSGDTDTQYF. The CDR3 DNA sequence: TGTGCCAGCAGCCAATACCCTAGCGGGGACACAGATACGCAGTATTTT.